This T cell receptor (beta chain) was identified in a study of siplizumab effects on memory and regulatory T cells. Study-level findings and limits: Where siplizumab was present, mappable alloreactive CD4+ clones averaged approximately 66% Treg-derived, compared with less than 35% in controls. Apparently more diverse than memory cells, naive T cells also seemed major alloresponse contributors.

The CDR3 is 14 residues long. Trimming left V 0 bases short and J 0 bases short, with 7 bases between. Germline values: CDR1 SGHRS, CDR2 YFSETQ. The assay covered 100,000 or so TCR templates per sample. TCRdb's table, derived via immunoSEQ multiplex PCR, lists solely in-frame clones and lacks some. The profile covers some 81,000 clones, with approximately 95% appearing a single time and 15% to 20% taken by the ten largest. As to this clone: Antigen: not known.

The chain is built from TRBV5-1 and TRBJ2-7; D ambiguous. The material sequenced was CD8+ T cells sorted from blood. The sequence came from a human donor in good health. The CDR3 region is CASSLGTTSYEQYF. The DNA for the CDR3 is TGCGCCAGCAGCTTGGGTACAACCTCCTACGAGCAGTACTTC.